These 2 T cell receptor beta chains were all obtained from the same sample, sequenced in a study of spatial heterogeneity in lung cancer. Study results and caveats: Counts of expanded alpha and beta TCRs within tumors tracked the tumor nonsynonymous mutation count.

TCRdb itself ran the 5' RACE reads through MiXCR, one entry per CDR3 protein. The table has several thousand distinct CDR3 sequences, roughly an eighth seen once. Time point meaning: sample taken at primary tumor resection. These receptors are not linked to any known antigen. The sample was lung tumor tissue, taken at surgery. The receptor set was obtained from a male donor with early-stage non-small cell lung cancer.

With regard to this clonotype: A much larger clone is a single base away; this may be a read error. This beta chain appears as a stray read in a library generated for alpha chains; its size is not informative. The chain is built from TRBV4-1 and TRBJ2-3, with D uncertain. This CDR3 spans 15 amino acids. Germline assignment: CDR1 MGHRA and CDR2 YSYEKL. This chain's CDR3 is CASSQGLSATDTQCF. Here the CDR3 DNA reads TGCGCCAGCAGCCAAGGATTAAGCGCCACAGATACGCAGTGTTTT.

Sample share makes this clonotype medium-sized (0.01 to 0.1%). The library was built for alpha chains, so this beta chain is an off-target read and its size means little. This chain joins TRBV28 and TRBJ2-3; 8 bases are a match to TRBD2. This CDR3 has 17 amino acids. The germline CDR1 and CDR2 sequences are MDHEN and SYDVKM. V trimming: 5 bases; J trimming: 1 base; junction bases outside the gene matches: 11. CDR3 protein: CASSRTSRGVRTDTQYF. CDR3 nucleotide sequence: TGTGCCAGCAGTCGGACTAGCCGGGGTGTGCGCACAGATACGCAGTATTTT.